One sample yielded the 22 T cell receptor beta chains listed below, sequenced in a study of blood T cell repertoires in COVID-19. Profiled with immunoSEQ multiplex PCR; TCRdb holds only in-frame clones, not every one. The table includes about 200,000 clones, around 85% detected once. The sequenced sample consisted of peripheral blood. These receptors all stem from a human donor with active or convalescent COVID-19. The donor label of this sample is uncertain.

This chain uses TRBV18 with TRBJ1-2; TRBD1 aligns across 8 bases. Germline loops: CDR1 KGHSH, CDR2 LQKENI. V dropped 6 bases and J dropped 8; count of bases not matched to a gene: 8. The CDR3 runs 13 residues. CDR3 nucleotide sequence: TGTGCCAGCTCCCCTGGGACAGGAAAAGGCTACACCTTC. Translation: CASSPGTGKGYTF.

This clone has only one observation. The CDR3 spells CASSQETGTEAFF. The CDR3 DNA reads TGTGCCAGCAGCCAAGAGACAGGTACTGAAGCTTTCTTT. This sequence joins TRBV2 and TRBJ1-1; tentative D call: TRBD1 (6 bases). This CDR3 comprises 13 residues. Germline lookup yields CDR1 SNHLY and CDR2 FYNNEI. Trimming cost V 6 bases and J 5 bases, with 13 bases left between them.

This chain links TRBV14 with TRBJ1-2, with a tentative D call TRBD1 (5 bases). Germline-derived CDR1 and CDR2 are SGHDN and FVKESK. The CDR3 contains 15 residues. Trimming cost V 1 base and J 7 bases, with 16 bases left between them. CDR3 region: CASSQVGGVFGGYTF. CDR3 DNA: TGTGCCAGCAGCCAAGTGGGGGGGGTGTTCGGTGGCTACACCTTC.

This chain joins TRBV6-5 and TRBJ2-3; 11 bases align to TRBD2. Germline values: CDR1 MNHEY, CDR2 SVGAGI. The CDR3 totals 15 residues. J gave up 3 bases and V 6 bases, and 5 bases lay outside the gene matches. The CDR3 here is CASRLTSGGTDTQYF. DNA for the CDR3: TGTGCCAGCAGACTTACTAGCGGGGGAACAGATACGCAGTATTTT.

V and J are TRBV19 and TRBJ1-1, with TRBD1 matching over 7 bases. The CDR3 is 14 amino acids. After removal of 6 bases from V and 0 bases from J, the junction contained 4 bases not matched to a gene. Germline V CDR1 and CDR2: LNHDA, SQIVND (reference sequence). The CDR3 loop is CASRGQPMNTEAFF. In nucleotides, the CDR3 is TGTGCCAGTAGGGGACAGCCGATGAACACTGAAGCTTTCTTT.

CDR3 amino acids: CASTDRSNQPQHF. CDR3 coding DNA: TGTGCCAGCACCGACAGGTCCAATCAGCCCCAGCATTTT. The chain uses TRBV5-6 and TRBJ1-5; D might be TRBD1 (6 bases). Trimming cost V 6 bases and J 3 bases, with 10 bases left between them. Germline values: CDR1 SGHDT, CDR2 YYEEEE. This CDR3 region has 13 residues.

This rearrangement joins TRBV5-4 to TRBJ2-7; D is undetermined. The CDR3 has 14 residues. Looked up from germline, CDR1 is SGHNT and CDR2 is YYREEE (reference sequence). V shed 0 bases and J shed 3 bases, with 10 bases lying between them. In DNA form, the CDR3 reads TGTGCCAGCAGCTTGGGTGCGGAAGGCTACGAGCAGTACTTC. This sequence encodes CASSLGAEGYEQYF.

The CDR3 nucleotides are TGTGCCAGCAGCTTACTTGGGGGGTCCTACGAGCAGTACTTC. Translated, it gives CASSLLGGSYEQYF. The chain joins TRBV7-2 to TRBJ2-7, with D maybe TRBD2 (6 bases). V lost 2 bases and J lost 1, with 9 bases in between. Germline V gene lookup returns CDR1 SGHTA and CDR2 FQGNSA. The CDR3 runs 14 residues.

This chain joins TRBV11-2 and TRBJ2-7, with TRBD2 matching 12 bases. This CDR3 spans 19 amino acids. CDR1 is SGHAT and CDR2 is FQNNGV in the germline V gene. The V and J ends lost 4 bases and 0 bases, in that order; junction bases with no gene match: 13. CDR3 sequence reads: CASSSLGLAGKIPSYEQYF. The CDR3 nucleotides read TGTGCCAGCAGCTCCCTCGGACTAGCGGGAAAGATTCCCTCCTACGAGCAGTACTTC.

The rearrangement links TRBV7-3 to TRBJ2-7; 7 bases are a match to TRBD2. Per the germline V gene, CDR1 is SGHTA and CDR2 is FQGTGA. The CDR3 is 14 residues long. After removal of 1 base from V and 3 bases from J, the junction contained 3 bases not matched to a gene. The CDR3 sequence is CASSLNPGGYEQYF. The CDR3 DNA reads as TGTGCCAGCAGCTTAAATCCGGGGGGCTACGAGCAGTACTTC.

There are a few counts of this clone. The V and J genes are TRBV25-1 and TRBJ2-5; 13 bases map to TRBD2. The V and J ends lost 3 bases and 1 base, in that order; junction bases with no gene match: 5. Germline V CDR1 and CDR2: MGHDK, SYGVNS. The CDR3 length is 17 residues. CDR3 residues: CASSETSGRILQETQYF. The CDR3 DNA sequence: TGTGCCAGCAGTGAGACTAGCGGGAGGATCCTCCAAGAGACCCAGTACTTC.

The CDR3, as DNA: TGTGCCAGTAGTATCCCCCGGACAGGGGGATTAGGTGAAAAACTGTTTTTT. Residues: CASSIPRTGGLGEKLFF. The rearrangement joins TRBV19 to TRBJ1-4, with TRBD1 identical over 10 bases. The CDR3 extends over 17 amino acids. Germline V gives CDR1 LNHDA, CDR2 SQIVND (reference sequence). Trimming cost V 3 bases and J 7 bases; bases outside gene matches: 11.

This chain connects TRBV3-1 (or the pseudogene TRBV3-2) to TRBJ2-1; TRBD2 matches at 11 bases. This CDR3 is 15 amino acids long. Germline CDR1 reads LGHDT; CDR2 reads YNNKEL (reference sequence). V shed 1 base and J 9 bases; nucleotides not matched to a gene: 5. The chain's CDR3 is CASSQGTSGRTEQFF. The CDR3 DNA reads TGTGCCAGCAGCCAAGGAACTAGCGGGAGAACTGAGCAGTTCTTC.

V gene TRBV19 combines with J gene TRBJ1-1, with 9 bases fitting TRBD1. The CDR3 consists of 15 residues. The J segment lost 8 bases and the V segment lost 5 bases, leaving 12 bases of the junction unmatched. Germline V gene lookup returns CDR1 LNHDA and CDR2 SQIVND (reference sequence). The DNA of the CDR3 is TGTGCCAGTAGTGCCAAGGGACAGGGCCCGAAGGAAGCTTTCTTT. Translating gives CASSAKGQGPKEAFF. Supplemented by reference TRBV19 and TRBJ1-1, the full variable domain reads DGGITQSPKYLFRKEGQNVTLSCEQNLNHDAMYWYRQDPGQGLRLIYYSQIVNDFQKGDIAEGYSVSREKKESFPLTVTSAQKNPTAFYLCASSAKGQGPKEAFFGQGTRLTVV.

V and J are TRBV7-2 and TRBJ1-5; tentatively, D is TRBD1 (5 bases). The CDR3 runs 15 residues. Trimming left V 4 bases short and J 4 bases short, with 14 bases between. Germline V lookup: CDR1 SGHTA, CDR2 FQGNSA. CDR3 sequence (DNA): TGTGCCAGCAGCTCTACGGGGGGGGAGAATCAGCCCCAGCATTTT. Its protein is CASSSTGGENQPQHF.

The chain employs TRBV12-3 or TRBV12-4 and TRBJ1-2; TRBD1 is a possible D gene (5 bases). The CDR3 sequence is 13 residues long. Trimming took 10 bases from V and 0 from J, leaving 12 bases between them. CDR3 nucleotide sequence: TGTGCCACCACAGGTTCCGCTAACTATGGCTACACCTTC. This encodes CATTGSANYGYTF.

The rearrangement joins TRBV6-6 to TRBJ1-6; D gene uncertain. Germline lookup yields CDR1 MNHNY and CDR2 SVGAGI (reference sequence). V lost 0 bases and J lost 4, with 10 bases in between. The CDR3 length is 16 residues. The chain's CDR3 is CASSYSVQPYNSPLHF. CDR3 DNA: TGTGCCAGCAGTTACTCGGTACAGCCTTATAATTCACCCCTCCACTTT.

V is TRBV6-5 and J is TRBJ1-1; no reliable D call. Trimming left V 6 bases short and J 11 bases short, with 19 bases between. The CDR3 is made up of 13 amino acids. Germline values: CDR1 MNHEY, CDR2 SVGAGI. The CDR3 DNA is TGTGCCAGCAGCCCCACGGGGTGGGTACAGGCTTTCTTT. It codes for CASSPTGWVQAFF.

The chain links TRBV7-2 to TRBJ2-7; TRBD2 matches at 8 bases. Germline lookup yields CDR1 SGHTA and CDR2 FQGNSA. The CDR3 consists of 14 residues. The junction had 5 bases not matched to a gene; V was cut back by 3 bases and J by 4 bases. The CDR3 sequence: CASSLGAGVYEQYF. The CDR3 nucleotides read TGTGCCAGCAGCTTGGGAGCGGGAGTTTACGAGCAGTACTTC. The entire variable domain, with the rest obtained from reference TRBV7-2 and TRBJ2-7, is as follows: GAGVSQSPSNKVTEKGKDVELRCDPISGHTALYWYRQSLGQGLEFLIYFQGNSAPDKSGLPSDRFSAERTGGSVSTLTIQRTQQEDSAVYLCASSLGAGVYEQYFGPGTRLTVT.

The chain's CDR3 is CASSPGTSGFYEQYF. CDR3 nucleotide sequence: TGTGCCAGCAGCCCCGGGACTAGCGGTTTCTACGAGCAGTACTTC. The chain joins TRBV3-1 (or the pseudogene TRBV3-2) to TRBJ2-7, with 11 bases identical to TRBD2. CDR1 and CDR2 (germline): LGHDT, YNNKEL (reference sequence). CDR3 length: 15 amino acids. Losses at the gene ends were 4 bases for V and 3 bases for J; bases not matched to a gene: 5.

The CDR3 sequence: CASSPHGGGPGNTIYF. CDR3 in DNA: TGTGCCAGCAGCCCTCACGGGGGGGGGCCTGGAAACACCATATATTTT. The genes are TRBV3-1 (or the pseudogene TRBV3-2) and TRBJ1-3, with D possibly being TRBD1 (6 bases). Germline V gene lookup returns CDR1 LGHDT and CDR2 YNNKEL (reference sequence). Trimming took 4 bases from V and 2 from J, leaving 15 bases between them. The CDR3 runs to 16 residues.

The chain carries TRBV13 and TRBJ2-2; D gene ambiguous. Trimming took off 0 bases at V and 4 bases at J, with 6 bases between the two ends. CDR1 and CDR2 (germline): PRHDT, FYEKMQ (reference sequence). The CDR3 runs 14 residues. The CDR3 protein is CASSLGRSTGELFF. The CDR3 nucleotides read TGTGCCAGCAGCTTAGGGCGGAGCACCGGGGAGCTGTTTTTT. Using reference TRBV13 and TRBJ2-2 for the parts outside the CDR3, the full variable domain is AAGVIQSPRHLIKEKRETATLKCYPIPRHDTVYWYQQGPGQDPQFLISFYEKMQSDKGSIPDRFSAQQFSDYHSELNMSSLELGDSALYFCASSLGRSTGELFFGEGSRLTVL.